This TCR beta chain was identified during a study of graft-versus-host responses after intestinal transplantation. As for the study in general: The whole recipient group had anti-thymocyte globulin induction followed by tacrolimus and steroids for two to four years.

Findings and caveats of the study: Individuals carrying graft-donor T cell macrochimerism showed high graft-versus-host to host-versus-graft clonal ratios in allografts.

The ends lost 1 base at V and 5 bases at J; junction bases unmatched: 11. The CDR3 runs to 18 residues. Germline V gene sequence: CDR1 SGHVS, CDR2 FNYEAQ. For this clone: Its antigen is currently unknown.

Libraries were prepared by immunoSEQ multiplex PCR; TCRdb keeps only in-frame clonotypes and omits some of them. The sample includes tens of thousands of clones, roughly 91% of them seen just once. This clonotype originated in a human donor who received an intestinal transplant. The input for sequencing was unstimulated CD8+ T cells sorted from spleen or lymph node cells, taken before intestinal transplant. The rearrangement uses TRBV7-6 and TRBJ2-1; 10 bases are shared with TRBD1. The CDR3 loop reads CASSLEGVVGTGDNEQFF. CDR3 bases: TGTGCCAGCAGCTTAGAAGGGGTAGTTGGGACAGGGGACAATGAGCAGTTCTTC.